The present T cell receptor beta chain was sequenced within a study of PD-L1 blockade in urothelial cancer. Study summary: Patients with male sex and bladder-origin urothelial cancer accounted for about 85% of the roughly 30 enrolled. The analyses of blood took place 3 weeks (second dose) and 6 weeks after treatment start. Median T cell yield per blood sample was about 140,000 cells. Overall study findings and caveats: Durable-benefit patients had greater expansion of tumor-associated blood clones at 3 weeks.

The assay was immunoSEQ multiplex PCR, and TCRdb's table has in-frame clones only and misses some. The data hold about 43,000 clones, with around 80% observed a single time. As to time point: pretreatment peripheral blood. Notes on this clone: The antigen remains undetermined.

From germline, CDR1 is SGHTA and CDR2 FQGNSA. V gave up 1 base and J gave up 3 bases, with 13 bases separating them. The CDR3 is 16 amino acids. Material: PBMCs, obtained around atezolizumab (anti-PD-L1) treatment. The sequence was obtained from a man in his fifties or sixties with urothelial cancer. This chain uses TRBV7-2 with TRBJ2-1; the D gene is possibly TRBD2 (5 bases). CDR3 loop: CASSLDTTGVYNEQFF. The CDR3 bases are TGTGCCAGCAGCTTAGACACGACCGGGGTCTACAATGAGCAGTTCTTC.